This TCR beta chain was recovered during a study of T-cell memory formation after mild COVID-19. TCRdb called the 5' RACE reads again in MiXCR, with one record for every CDR3 protein. Of roughly 250,000 distinct CDR3 sequences in the sample, about 16% are singletons; the top ten hold approximately 3.4%. There are a few counts of this clonotype. The germline CDR1 and CDR2 sequences are SGHVS and FNYEAQ. The CDR3 is 16 amino acids. V was pared by 5 bases and J by 7 bases, with 21 bases between. This sequence originates from a man aged 18 to 29 who had mild COVID-19 (a few samples of this study predate the infection). Cell type and time point are not known. The chain is built from TRBV7-6 and TRBJ2-1; tentatively, D is TRBD2 (7 bases). The sequenced sample was PBMCs or a T cell subset sorted from them (not recorded which). Written as DNA, the CDR3 is TGTGCCAGCAGCCCCCTGGGGGGGGGGCCGGGAAATGAGCAGTTCTTC. Translation gives CASSPLGGGPGNEQFF.